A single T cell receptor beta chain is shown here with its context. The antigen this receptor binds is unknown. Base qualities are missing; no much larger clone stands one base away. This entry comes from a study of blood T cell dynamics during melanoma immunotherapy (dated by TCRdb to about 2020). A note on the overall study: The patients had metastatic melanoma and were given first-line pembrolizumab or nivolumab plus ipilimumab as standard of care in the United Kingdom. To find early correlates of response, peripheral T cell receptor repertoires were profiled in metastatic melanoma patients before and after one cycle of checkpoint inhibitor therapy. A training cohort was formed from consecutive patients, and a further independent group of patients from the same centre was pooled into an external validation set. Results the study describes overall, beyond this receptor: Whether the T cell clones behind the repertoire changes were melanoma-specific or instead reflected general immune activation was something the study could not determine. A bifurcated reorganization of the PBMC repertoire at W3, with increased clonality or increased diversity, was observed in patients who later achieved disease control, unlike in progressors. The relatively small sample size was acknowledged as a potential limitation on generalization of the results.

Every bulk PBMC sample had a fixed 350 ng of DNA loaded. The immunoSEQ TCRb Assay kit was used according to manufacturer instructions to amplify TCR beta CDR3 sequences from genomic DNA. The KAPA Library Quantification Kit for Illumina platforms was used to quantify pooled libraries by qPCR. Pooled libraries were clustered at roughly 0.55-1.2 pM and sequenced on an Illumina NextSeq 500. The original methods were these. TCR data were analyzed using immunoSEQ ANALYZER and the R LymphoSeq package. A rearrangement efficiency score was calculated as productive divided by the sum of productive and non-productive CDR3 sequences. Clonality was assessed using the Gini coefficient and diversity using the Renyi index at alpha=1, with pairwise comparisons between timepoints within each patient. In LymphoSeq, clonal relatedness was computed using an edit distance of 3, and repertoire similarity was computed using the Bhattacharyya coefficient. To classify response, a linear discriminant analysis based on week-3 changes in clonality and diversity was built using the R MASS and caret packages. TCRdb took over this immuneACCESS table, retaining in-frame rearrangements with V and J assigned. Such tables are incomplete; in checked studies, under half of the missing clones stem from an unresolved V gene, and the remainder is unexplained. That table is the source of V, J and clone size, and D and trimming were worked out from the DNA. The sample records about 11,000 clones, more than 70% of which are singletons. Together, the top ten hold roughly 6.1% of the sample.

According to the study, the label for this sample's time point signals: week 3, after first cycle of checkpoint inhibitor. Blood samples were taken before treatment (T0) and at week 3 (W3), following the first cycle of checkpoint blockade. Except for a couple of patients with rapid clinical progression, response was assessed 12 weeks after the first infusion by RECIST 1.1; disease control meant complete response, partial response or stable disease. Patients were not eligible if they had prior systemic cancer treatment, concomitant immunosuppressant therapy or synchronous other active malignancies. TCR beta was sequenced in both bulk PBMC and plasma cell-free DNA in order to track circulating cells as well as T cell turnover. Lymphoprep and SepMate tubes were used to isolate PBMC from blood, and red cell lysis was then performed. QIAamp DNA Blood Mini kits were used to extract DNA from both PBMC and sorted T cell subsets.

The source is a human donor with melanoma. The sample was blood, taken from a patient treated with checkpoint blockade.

The CDR3 loop reads CASSQVGQGPPYEQYF. The nucleotide sequence reads as follows: TGCGCCAGCAGCCAAGTTGGGCAGGGACCGCCCTACGAGCAGTACTTC. The chain is assembled from TRBV4-3 and TRBJ2-7; the D gene is perhaps TRBD1 or TRBD2, as each covers 5 bases. V was cut back by 1 base and J by 2 bases, leaving a gap of 15 bases between them. Its CDR3 holds 16 amino acids, cysteine through phenylalanine. The retained sequence is limited to the CDR3, 48 bases, with the frame set at the first base. The germline V gene gives CDR1 as LGHNA and CDR2 as YSLEER.